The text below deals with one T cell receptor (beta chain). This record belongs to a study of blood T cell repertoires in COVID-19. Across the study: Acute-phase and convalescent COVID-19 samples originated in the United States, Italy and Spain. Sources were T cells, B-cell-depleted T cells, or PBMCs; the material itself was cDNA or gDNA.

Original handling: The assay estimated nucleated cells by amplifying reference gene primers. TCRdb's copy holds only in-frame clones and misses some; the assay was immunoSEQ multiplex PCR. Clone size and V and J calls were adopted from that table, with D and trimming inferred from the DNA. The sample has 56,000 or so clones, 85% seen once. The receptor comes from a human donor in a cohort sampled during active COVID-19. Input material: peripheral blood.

The CDR3 DNA is TGTGCCAGCAGCTTAGGCCTAGCATCGGGCGGGGAGCTGTTTTTT. Its translation: CASSLGLASGGELFF. The chain joins TRBV7-7 to TRBJ2-2; D is possibly TRBD2 (5 bases). This CDR3 is built from 15 residues. Germline lookup yields CDR1 SSHAT and CDR2 FNYEAQ (reference sequence). V lost 1 base, J lost 7 bases, and 13 bases lay in between.